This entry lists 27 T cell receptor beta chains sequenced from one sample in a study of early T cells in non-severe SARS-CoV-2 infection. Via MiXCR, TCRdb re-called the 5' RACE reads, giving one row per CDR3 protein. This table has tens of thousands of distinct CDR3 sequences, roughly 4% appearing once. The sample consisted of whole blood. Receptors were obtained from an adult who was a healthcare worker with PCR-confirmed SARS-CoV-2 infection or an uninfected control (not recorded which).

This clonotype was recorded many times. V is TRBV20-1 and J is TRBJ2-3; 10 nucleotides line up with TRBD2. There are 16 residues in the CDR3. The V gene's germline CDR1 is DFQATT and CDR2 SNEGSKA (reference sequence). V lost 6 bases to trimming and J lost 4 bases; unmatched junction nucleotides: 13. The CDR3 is CSAGPPSGRRSDTQYF. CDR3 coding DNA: TGCAGTGCCGGGCCTCCTAGCGGGAGAAGGTCAGATACGCAGTATTTT.

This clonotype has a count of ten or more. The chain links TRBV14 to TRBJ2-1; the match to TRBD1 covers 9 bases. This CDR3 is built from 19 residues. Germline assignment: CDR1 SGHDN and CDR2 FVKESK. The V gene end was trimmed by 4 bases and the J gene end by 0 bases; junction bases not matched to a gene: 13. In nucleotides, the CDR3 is TGTGCCAGCAGCCCGGGGACAGGGCTGGCGGGAAGCTCCTACAATGAGCAGTTCTTC. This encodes CASSPGTGLAGSSYNEQFF.

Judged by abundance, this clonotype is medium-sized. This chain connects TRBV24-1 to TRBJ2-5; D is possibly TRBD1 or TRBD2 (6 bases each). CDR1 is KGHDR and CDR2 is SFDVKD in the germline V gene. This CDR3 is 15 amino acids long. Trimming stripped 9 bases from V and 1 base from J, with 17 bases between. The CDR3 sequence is CATAPGDTSQETQYF. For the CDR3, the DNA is TGTGCCACCGCCCCGGGGGACACCTCCCAAGAGACCCAGTACTTC.

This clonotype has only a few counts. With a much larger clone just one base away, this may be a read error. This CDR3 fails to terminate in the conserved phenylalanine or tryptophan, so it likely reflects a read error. CDR3 DNA: TGTGCCAGCAGCTTAGGTCACTCCGTCCCCTACGAGCAGTACTCC. This codes for CASSLGHSVPYEQYS. J is TRBJ2-7 and V is TRBV5-6; D unclear. This CDR3 region has 15 residues. CDR1 is SGHDT and CDR2 is YYEEEE in the germline V gene. Between the trimmed V and J ends, which lost 2 bases and 2 bases, there was a span of 14 bases.

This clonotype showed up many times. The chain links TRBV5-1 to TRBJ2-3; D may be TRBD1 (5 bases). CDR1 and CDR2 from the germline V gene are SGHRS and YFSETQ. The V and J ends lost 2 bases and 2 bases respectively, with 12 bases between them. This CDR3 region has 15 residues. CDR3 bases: TGCGCCAGCAGCTTCGGACAACGCACCACAGATACGCAGTATTTT. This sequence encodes CASSFGQRTTDTQYF. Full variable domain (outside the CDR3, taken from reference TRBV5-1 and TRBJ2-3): KAGVTQTPRYLIKTRGQQVTLSCSPISGHRSVSWYQQTPGQGLQFLFEYFSETQRNKGNFPGRFSGRQFSNSRSEMNVSTLELGDSALYLCASSFGQRTTDTQYFGPGTRLTVL.

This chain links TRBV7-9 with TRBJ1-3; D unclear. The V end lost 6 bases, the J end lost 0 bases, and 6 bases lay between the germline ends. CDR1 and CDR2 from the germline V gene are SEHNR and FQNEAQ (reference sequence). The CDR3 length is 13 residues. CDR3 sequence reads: CASRLASGNTIYF. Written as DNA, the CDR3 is TGTGCCAGCAGGCTAGCCTCTGGAAACACCATATATTTT. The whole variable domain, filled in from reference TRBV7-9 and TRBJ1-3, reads DTGVSQNPRHKITKRGQNVTFRCDPISEHNRLYWYRQTLGQGPEFLTYFQNEAQLEKSRLLSDRFSAERPKGSFSTLEIQRTEQGDSAMYLCASRLASGNTIYFGEGSWLTVV.

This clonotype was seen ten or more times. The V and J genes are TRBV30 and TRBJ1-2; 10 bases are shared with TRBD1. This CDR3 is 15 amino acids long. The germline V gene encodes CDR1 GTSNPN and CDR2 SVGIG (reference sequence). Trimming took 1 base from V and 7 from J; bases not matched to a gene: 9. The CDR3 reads CAWSALTGGAAGYTF. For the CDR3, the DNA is TGTGCCTGGAGTGCCCTGACAGGGGGCGCGGCTGGCTACACCTTC.

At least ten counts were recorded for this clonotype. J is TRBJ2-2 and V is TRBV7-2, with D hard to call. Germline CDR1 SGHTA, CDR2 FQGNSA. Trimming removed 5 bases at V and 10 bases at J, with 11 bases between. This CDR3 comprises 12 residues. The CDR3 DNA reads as TGTGCCAGCAGCCCTCCCGCCGTGGAGCTGTTTTTT. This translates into CASSPPAVELFF.

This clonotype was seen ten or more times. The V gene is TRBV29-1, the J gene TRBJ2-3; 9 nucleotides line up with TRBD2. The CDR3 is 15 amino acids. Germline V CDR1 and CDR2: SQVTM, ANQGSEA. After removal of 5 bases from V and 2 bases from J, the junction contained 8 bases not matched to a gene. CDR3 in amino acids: CSVFSERGATDTQYF. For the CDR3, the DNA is TGCAGCGTTTTTTCAGAGCGGGGGGCCACAGATACGCAGTATTTT.

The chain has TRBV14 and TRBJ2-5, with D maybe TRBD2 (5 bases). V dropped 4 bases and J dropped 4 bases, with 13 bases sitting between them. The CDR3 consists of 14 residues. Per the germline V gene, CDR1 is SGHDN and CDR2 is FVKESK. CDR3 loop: CASSPQLDSETQYF. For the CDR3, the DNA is TGTGCCAGCAGCCCCCAACTAGATTCAGAGACCCAGTACTTC.

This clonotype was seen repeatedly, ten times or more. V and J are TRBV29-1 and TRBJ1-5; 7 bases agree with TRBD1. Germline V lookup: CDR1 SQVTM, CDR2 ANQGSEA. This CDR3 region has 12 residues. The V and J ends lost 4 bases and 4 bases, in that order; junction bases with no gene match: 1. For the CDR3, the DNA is TGCAGCGTTGGGGGACAGAATCAGCCCCAGCATTTT. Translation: CSVGGQNQPQHF.

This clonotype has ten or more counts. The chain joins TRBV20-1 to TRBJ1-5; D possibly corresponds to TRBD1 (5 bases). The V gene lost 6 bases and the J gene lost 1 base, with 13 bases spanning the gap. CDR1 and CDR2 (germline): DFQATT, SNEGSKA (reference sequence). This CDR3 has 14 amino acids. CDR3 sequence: CSASRPGSNQPQHF. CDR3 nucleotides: TGCAGTGCGTCCAGGCCAGGGAGCAATCAGCCCCAGCATTTT.

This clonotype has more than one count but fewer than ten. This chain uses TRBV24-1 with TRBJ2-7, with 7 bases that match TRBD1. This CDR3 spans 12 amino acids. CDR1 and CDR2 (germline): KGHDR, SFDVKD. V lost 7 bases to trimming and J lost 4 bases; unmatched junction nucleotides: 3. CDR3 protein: CATSKQGYEQYF. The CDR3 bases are TGTGCCACCAGCAAACAGGGGTACGAGCAGTACTTC.

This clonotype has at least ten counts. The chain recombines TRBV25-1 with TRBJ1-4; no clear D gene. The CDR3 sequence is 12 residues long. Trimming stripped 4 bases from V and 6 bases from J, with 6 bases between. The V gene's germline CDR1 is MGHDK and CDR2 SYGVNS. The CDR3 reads CASSGDDEKLFF. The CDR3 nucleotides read TGTGCCAGCAGTGGCGACGATGAAAAACTGTTTTTT.

Here the CDR3 reads CASSPLPGLRNTGELFF. As DNA, the CDR3 is TGTGCCAGCAGCCCGTTGCCGGGACTACGGAACACCGGGGAGCTGTTTTTT. J is TRBJ2-2 and V is TRBV28; 7 nucleotides line up with TRBD2. Germline V gives CDR1 MDHEN, CDR2 SYDVKM. This CDR3 is 17 amino acids long. J lost 1 base, V lost 6 bases, and 11 bases had no gene match.

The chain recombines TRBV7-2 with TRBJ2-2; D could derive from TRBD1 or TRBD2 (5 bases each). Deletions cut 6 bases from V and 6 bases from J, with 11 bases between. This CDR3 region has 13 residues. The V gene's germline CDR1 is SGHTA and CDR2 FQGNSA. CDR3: CASSVRGAGELFF. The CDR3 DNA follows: TGTGCCAGCAGTGTACGAGGGGCCGGGGAGCTGTTTTTT.

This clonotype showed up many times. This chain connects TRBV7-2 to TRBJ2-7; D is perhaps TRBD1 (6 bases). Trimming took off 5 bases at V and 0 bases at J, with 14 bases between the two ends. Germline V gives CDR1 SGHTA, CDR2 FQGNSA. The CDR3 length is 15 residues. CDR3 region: CASSPGVLSSYEQYF. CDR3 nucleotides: TGTGCCAGCAGCCCAGGGGTTCTAAGCTCCTACGAGCAGTACTTC.

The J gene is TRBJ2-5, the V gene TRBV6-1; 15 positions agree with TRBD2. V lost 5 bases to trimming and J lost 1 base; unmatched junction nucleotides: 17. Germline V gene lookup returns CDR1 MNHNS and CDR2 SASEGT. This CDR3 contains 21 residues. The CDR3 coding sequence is TGTGCCAGCAGTCCTCCCGCCCTTTGGACTAGCGGGAGGGTAATCCAAGAGACCCAGTACTTC. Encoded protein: CASSPPALWTSGRVIQETQYF.

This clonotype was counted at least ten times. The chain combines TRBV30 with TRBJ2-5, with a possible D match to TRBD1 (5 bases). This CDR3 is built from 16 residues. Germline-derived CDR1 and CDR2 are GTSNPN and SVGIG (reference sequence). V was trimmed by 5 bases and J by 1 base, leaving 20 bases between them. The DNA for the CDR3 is TGTGCCTGGGAAACCAGGGTCCCCTTGGGCCAAGAGACCCAGTACTTC. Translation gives CAWETRVPLGQETQYF.

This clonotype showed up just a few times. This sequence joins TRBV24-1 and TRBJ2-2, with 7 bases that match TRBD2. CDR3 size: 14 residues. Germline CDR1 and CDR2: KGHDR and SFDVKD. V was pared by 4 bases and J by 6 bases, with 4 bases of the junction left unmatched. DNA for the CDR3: TGTGCCACCAGTGAGGGGAGGGAGTCCGGGGAGCTGTTTTTT. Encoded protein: CATSEGRESGELFF.

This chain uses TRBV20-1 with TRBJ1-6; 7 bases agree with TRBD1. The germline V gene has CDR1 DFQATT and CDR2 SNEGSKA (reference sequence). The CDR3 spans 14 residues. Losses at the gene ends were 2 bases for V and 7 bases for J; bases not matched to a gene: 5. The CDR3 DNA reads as TGCAGTGCTAGAAGGGGACAGATAAATTCACCCCTCCACTTT. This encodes CSARRGQINSPLHF.

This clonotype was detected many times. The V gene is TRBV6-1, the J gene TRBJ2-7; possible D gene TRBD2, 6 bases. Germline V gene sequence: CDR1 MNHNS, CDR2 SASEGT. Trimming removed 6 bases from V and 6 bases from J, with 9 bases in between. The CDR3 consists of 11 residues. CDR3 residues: CASSGEVEQYF. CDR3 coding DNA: TGTGCCAGCAGCGGGGAGGTCGAGCAGTACTTC.

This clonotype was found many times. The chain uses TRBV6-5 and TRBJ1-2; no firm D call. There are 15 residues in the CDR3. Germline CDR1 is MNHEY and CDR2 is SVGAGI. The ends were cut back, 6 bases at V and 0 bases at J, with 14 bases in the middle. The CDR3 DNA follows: TGTGCCAGCAGGTCCCAAGGTGGAGCTAACTATGGCTACACCTTC. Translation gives CASRSQGGANYGYTF.

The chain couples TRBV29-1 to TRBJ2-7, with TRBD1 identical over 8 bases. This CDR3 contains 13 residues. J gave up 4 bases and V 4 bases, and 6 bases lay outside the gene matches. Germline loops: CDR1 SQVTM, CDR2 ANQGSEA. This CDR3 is CSVVRGPQYEQYF. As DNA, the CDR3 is TGCAGCGTTGTCAGGGGGCCTCAATACGAGCAGTACTTC.

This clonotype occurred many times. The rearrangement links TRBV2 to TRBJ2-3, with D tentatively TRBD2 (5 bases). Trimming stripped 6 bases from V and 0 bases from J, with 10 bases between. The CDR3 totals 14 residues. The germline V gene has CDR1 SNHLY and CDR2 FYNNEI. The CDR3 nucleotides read TGTGCCAGCAGCCGGGGAGCGAGCACAGATACGCAGTATTTT. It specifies CASSRGASTDTQYF.

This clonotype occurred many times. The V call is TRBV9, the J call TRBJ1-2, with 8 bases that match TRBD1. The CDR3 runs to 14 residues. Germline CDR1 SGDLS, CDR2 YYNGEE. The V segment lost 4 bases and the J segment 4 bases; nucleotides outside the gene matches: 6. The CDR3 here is CASSTGTGIYGYTF. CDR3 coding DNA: TGTGCCAGCAGCACCGGGACAGGAATCTATGGCTACACCTTC. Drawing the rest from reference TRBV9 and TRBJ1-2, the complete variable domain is DSGVTQTPKHLITATGQRVTLRCSPRSGDLSVYWYQQSLDQGLQFLIQYYNGEERAKGNILERFSAQQFPDLHSELNLSSLELGDSALYFCASSTGTGIYGYTFGSGTRLTVV.

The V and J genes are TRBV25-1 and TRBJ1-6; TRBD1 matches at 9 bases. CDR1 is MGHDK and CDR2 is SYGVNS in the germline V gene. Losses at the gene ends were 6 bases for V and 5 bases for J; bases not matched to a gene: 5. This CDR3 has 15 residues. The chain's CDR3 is CASRVDRGDNSPLHF. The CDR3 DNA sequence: TGTGCCAGCAGGGTGGACAGGGGTGATAATTCACCCCTCCACTTT.